The present T cell receptor (beta chain) was sequenced within a study of cytomegalovirus exposure and HLA in healthy donors. This PCR relied on a set of 60 Vbeta primers and 13 Jbeta primers. Using immunoSEQ multiplex PCR, the repertoire was profiled, and TCRdb retains in-frame clones only, with some absent. The sample includes about 180,000 clones, around four fifths of them seen just once. Trimming stripped 0 bases from V and 3 bases from J, with 18 bases between. The length of the CDR3 is 18 residues. The germline gives CDR1 LGHNA, CDR2 YSLEER. The chain links TRBV4-3 to TRBJ2-1, with D possibly matching TRBD2 (6 bases). The clonotype originates from a woman aged 45-65 years in good health and CMV-seropositive. Sequenced input: PBMCs. The CDR3 DNA sequence: TGCGCCAGCAGCCAAGATTGGGGAGTTGTAGCGGTCTACAATGAGCAGTTCTTC. This sequence encodes CASSQDWGVVAVYNEQFF.